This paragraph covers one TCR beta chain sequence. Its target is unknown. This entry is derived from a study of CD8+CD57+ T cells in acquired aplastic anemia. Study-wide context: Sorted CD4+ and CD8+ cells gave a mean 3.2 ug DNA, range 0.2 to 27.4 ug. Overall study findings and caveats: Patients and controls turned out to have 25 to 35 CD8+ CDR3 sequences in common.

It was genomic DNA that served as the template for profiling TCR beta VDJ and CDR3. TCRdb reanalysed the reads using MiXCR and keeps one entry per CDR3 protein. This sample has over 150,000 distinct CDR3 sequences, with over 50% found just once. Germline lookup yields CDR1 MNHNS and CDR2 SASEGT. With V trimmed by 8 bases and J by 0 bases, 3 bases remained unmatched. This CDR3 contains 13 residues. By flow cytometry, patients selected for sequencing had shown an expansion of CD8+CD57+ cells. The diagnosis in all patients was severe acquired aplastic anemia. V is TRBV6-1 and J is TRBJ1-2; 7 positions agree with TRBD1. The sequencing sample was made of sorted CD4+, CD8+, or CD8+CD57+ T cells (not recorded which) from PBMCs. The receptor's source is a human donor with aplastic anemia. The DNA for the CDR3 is TGTGCCAGCGGTACAGGGGCTAACTATGGCTACACCTTC. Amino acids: CASGTGANYGYTF.